Following are 11 T cell receptor beta chains from one sample sequenced in a study of control samples from healthy donors and cancer patients. Profiled with immunoSEQ multiplex PCR; TCRdb holds only in-frame clones, not every one. The data hold about 120,000 clones, with more than 85% observed a single time. Sequenced sample: blood. The source is a man aged 18 to 30 in good health.

The gene calls are TRBV18 and TRBJ2-7; 12 nucleotides agree with TRBD2. The germline gives CDR1 KGHSH, CDR2 LQKENI. V lost 3 bases and J lost 4; bases outside the gene matches: 1. CDR3 length: 14 residues. The CDR3 protein is CASSPTSGSYEQYF. The CDR3 nucleotides are TGTGCCAGCTCACCGACTAGCGGGAGTTACGAGCAGTACTTC.

This chain joins TRBV6-1 and TRBJ1-5; TRBD1 aligns across 9 bases. J was trimmed by 9 bases and V by 1 base; bases with no gene match: 7. The germline V gene encodes CDR1 MNHNS and CDR2 SASEGT. The CDR3 is 15 amino acids. This chain's CDR3 is CASSEDGTGRGPQHF. The CDR3, as DNA: TGTGCCAGCAGTGAAGACGGGACAGGGAGGGGGCCCCAGCATTTT.

The rearrangement joins TRBV5-1 to TRBJ1-5; a possible D gene is TRBD1 (5 bases). This CDR3 contains 17 residues. Germline-derived CDR1 and CDR2 are SGHRS and YFSETQ. The CDR3 spells CPRSPGGGLNSNQPQHF. The CDR3 DNA sequence: TGCCCCCGCAGCCCTGGGGGGGGACTCAATAGCAATCAGCCCCAGCATTTT.

V and J are TRBV28 and TRBJ2-1, with 12 bases matching TRBD2. Trimming removed 3 bases from V and 7 bases from J; junction bases left unmatched: 7. Germline V gene lookup returns CDR1 MDHEN and CDR2 SYDVKM. The length of the CDR3 is 16 residues. CDR3 sequence: CASSLETSGRGNEQFF. The CDR3, as DNA: TGTGCCAGCAGTTTGGAGACTAGCGGGAGAGGAAATGAGCAGTTCTTC.

J is TRBJ1-1 and V is TRBV6-5; unclear D gene. This CDR3 is built from 13 residues. Per germline, CDR1 MNHEY and CDR2 SVGAGI. Trimming took 6 bases from V and 1 from J, leaving 9 bases between them. This CDR3 reads CASSRQKNTEAFF. For the CDR3, the DNA is TGTGCCAGCAGCCGTCAAAAGAACACTGAAGCTTTCTTT.

The chain uses TRBV5-4 and TRBJ2-7; 7 bases agree with TRBD2. V lost 0 bases, J lost 4 bases, and 7 bases stayed unmatched. Germline CDR1 and CDR2: SGHNT and YYREEE (reference sequence). The CDR3 is 15 residues long. The CDR3 DNA is TGTGCCAGCAGCTTGGTGGGAGGGCTCCGGTACGAGCAGTACTTC. Encoded protein: CASSLVGGLRYEQYF.

V and J are TRBV28 and TRBJ2-1; no clear D gene. The V and J ends lost 3 bases and 4 bases respectively, with 4 bases between them. The CDR3 covers 12 residues. The germline V gene encodes CDR1 MDHEN and CDR2 SYDVKM. The CDR3 loop reads CASSFNYNEQFF. The CDR3 DNA is TGTGCCAGCAGTTTTAATTACAATGAGCAGTTCTTC.

J is TRBJ2-3 and V is TRBV24-1; the D is unclear. V was clipped by 3 bases and J by 2 bases, with 8 bases between them. CDR3 length: 14 residues. CDR1 KGHDR and CDR2 SFDVKD come from the germline V gene. Here the CDR3 reads CATSDLGATDTQYF. In DNA form, the CDR3 reads TGTGCCACCAGTGATCTCGGCGCCACAGATACGCAGTATTTT.

This clone showed up just once. The rearrangement links TRBV3-1 (or the pseudogene TRBV3-2) to TRBJ2-3, with D possibly TRBD2 on 6 matching bases. CDR1 and CDR2 from the germline V gene are LGHDT and YNNKEL (reference sequence). The CDR3 sequence is 15 residues long. V was cut by 5 bases and J by 0 bases, with 12 bases left in between. The CDR3 here is CASSISGTSTDTQYF. CDR3 sequence (DNA): TGTGCCAGCAGCATAAGTGGGACTAGCACAGATACGCAGTATTTT.

The rearrangement uses TRBV14 and TRBJ2-7, with 7 bases aligning to TRBD1. With 1 base clipped from V and 4 bases from J, the junction kept 4 bases outside the gene matches. CDR3 length: 14 amino acids. Germline V lookup: CDR1 SGHDN, CDR2 FVKESK. The CDR3 bases are TGTGCCAGCAGCCAAGGGGGACAGAAGTACGAGCAGTACTTC. It encodes CASSQGGQKYEQYF.

The rearrangement uses TRBV19 and TRBJ2-1, with 9 positions matching TRBD2. In germline, CDR1 is LNHDA, CDR2 SQIVND (reference sequence). The CDR3 contains 13 residues. V shed 6 bases and J 7 bases; nucleotides not matched to a gene: 4. CDR3 sequence: CASRKREANEQFF. The CDR3 nucleotides are TGTGCCAGTAGGAAGCGGGAGGCGAATGAGCAGTTCTTC.